Listed below are T cell receptor beta chains from one sample, sequenced in a study of response to subunit inactivated influenza vaccine. TCRdb ran MiXCR on the RT-PCR reads and lists one entry per CDR3 protein. This table has a few hundred thousand distinct CDR3 sequences, less than 25% appearing once. The sequencing used PBMCs from blood, collected about 19 months after vaccination. The receptors stem from a man aged 50-75 years who received an inactivated influenza vaccine. Each CDR3 is given with its conserved first and last residue. The D gene is left open where the match is weak. The listing skips clone size in some rows; elsewhere it reads once, few, many or a size class.

D gene	clone size	V gene	J gene	CDR3 protein	CDR3 DNA
NA	many	TRBV7-9	TRBJ1-1	CASSLEGGGTEAFF	TGTGCCAGCAGCTTGGAGGGGGGAGGCACTGAAGCTTTCTTT
NA	few	TRBV20-1	TRBJ1-1	CSARDPGGNEAFF	TGCAGTGCTAGAGATCCTGGGGGAAACGAAGCTTTCTTT
TRBD2	few	TRBV5-6	TRBJ2-1	CASSIPGLGMNEQFF	TGTGCCAGCAGCATTCCGGGACTAGGGATGAATGAGCAGTTCTTC
TRBD1	NA	TRBV7-9	TRBJ1-5	CASSPGGQANQPQHF	TGTGCCAGCAGCCCCGGGGGACAGGCCAATCAGCCCCAGCATTTT
TRBD2	NA	TRBV15	TRBJ2-3	CATSAGLVTSTDTQYF	TGTGCCACCAGCGCTGGACTAGTAACTAGCACAGATACGCAGTATTTT
NA	many	TRBV7-8	TRBJ2-3	CASSFTRHWDTQYF	TGTGCCAGCAGCTTTACTCGGCATTGGGATACGCAGTATTTT
TRBD1	few	TRBV25-1	TRBJ1-2	CASRLDRDISYGYTF	TGTGCCAGCAGACTGGACAGGGATATCTCCTATGGCTACACCTTC
NA	NA	TRBV7-7	TRBJ2-5	CASSPFGGWETQYF	TGTGCCAGCAGCCCCTTTGGGGGTTGGGAGACCCAGTACTTC
NA	few	TRBV28	TRBJ2-6	CASSFGISSGANVLTF	TGTGCCAGCAGTTTTGGGATTAGCTCTGGGGCCAACGTCCTGACTTTC
NA	few	TRBV28	TRBJ1-2	CASRPNGYGYTF	TGTGCCAGCAGGCCGAATGGCTATGGCTACACCTTC
NA	few	TRBV6-1	TRBJ2-4	CASSPQGAKNIQYF	TGTGCCAGCAGTCCCCAGGGGGCCAAAAACATTCAGTACTTC
TRBD1	NA	TRBV15	TRBJ1-2	CATSPPGQGWYGYTF	TGTGCCACCAGCCCTCCGGGACAGGGGTGGTATGGCTACACCTTC
TRBD2	many	TRBV5-6	TRBJ2-7	CASSLGLAGAYEQYF	TGTGCCAGCAGCTTGGGTTTAGCGGGTGCCTACGAGCAGTACTTC
NA	few	TRBV3-1	TRBJ2-5	CASSQGVGETQYF	TGTGCCAGCAGCCAAGGGGTCGGAGAGACCCAGTACTTC
NA	few	TRBV12-3/TRBV12-4	TRBJ1-1	CASSLQGGGTEAFF	TGTGCCAGCAGCCTGCAGGGCGGAGGGACTGAAGCTTTCTTT
NA	NA	TRBV18	TRBJ2-1	CASSPPDGPNEQFF	TGTGCCAGCTCACCACCGGACGGGCCCAATGAGCAGTTCTTC
NA	NA	TRBV3-1	TRBJ1-2	CASSQVKGGNYGYTF	TGTGCCAGCAGCCAAGTAAAGGGAGGTAACTATGGCTACACCTTC
NA	few	TRBV28	TRBJ1-1	CASSLTSTGHLIRNTEAFF	TGTGCCAGCAGTTTAACTTCAACAGGGCACCTAATTCGGAACACTGAAGCTTTCTTT
TRBD1	many	TRBV3-1	TRBJ1-4	CASSQAWGQGEKLFF	TGTGCCAGCAGCCAAGCCTGGGGACAGGGTGAAAAACTGTTTTTT
NA	few	TRBV21-1	TRBJ2-7	CAIPPDRRAYEQYF	TGTGCCATCCCCCCGGACAGAAGAGCTTACGAGCAGTACTTC
TRBD2	NA	TRBV20-1	TRBJ2-3	CSASGRASTDTQYF	TGCAGTGCTAGCGGGAGGGCCAGCACAGATACGCAGTATTTT
NA	NA	TRBV7-2	TRBJ2-3	CASSLALLRGGPTDTRYF	TGTGCCAGCAGCTTAGCGCTTCTCCGCGGGGGCCCCACAGATACGCGGTATTTT
TRBD1	few	TRBV28	TRBJ1-2	CASSLLPGQNYGYTF	TGTGCCAGCAGTTTATTACCGGGACAGAACTATGGCTACACCTTC
TRBD1	few	TRBV10-3	TRBJ2-1	CAISEGDSSYNEQFF	TGTGCCATCAGTGAGGGGGACAGCTCCTACAATGAGCAGTTCTTC
NA	few	TRBV9	TRBJ2-1	CASSVTASYNEQFF	TGTGCCAGCAGCGTAACAGCTTCCTACAATGAGCAGTTCTTC
NA	many	TRBV28	TRBJ1-1	CASSLLTETNTEAFF	TGTGCCAGCAGTTTGTTGACAGAGACGAACACTGAAGCTTTCTTT
NA	NA	TRBV5-6	TRBJ1-2	CASSGQTARVGYTF	TGTGCCAGCAGCGGCCAGACAGCAAGAGTTGGCTACACCTTC
NA	NA	TRBV5-1	TRBJ2-7	CASSLFPGTGASSYEQYF	TGCGCCAGCAGCTTGTTTCCGGGGACGGGCGCTAGCTCCTACGAGCAGTACTTC
NA	NA	TRBV7-3	TRBJ2-1	CASSLIASASYNEQFF	TGTGCCAGCAGCTTAATAGCGAGCGCCTCCTACAATGAGCAGTTCTTC
NA	few	TRBV6-6	TRBJ1-2	CASSYEGSYGYTF	TGTGCCAGCAGTTATGAGGGATCCTATGGCTACACCTTC
NA	few	TRBV20-1	TRBJ1-2	CSARGAPNHYGYTF	TGCAGTGCTAGGGGGGCCCCAAACCACTATGGCTACACCTTC
TRBD1	NA	TRBV12-3/TRBV12-4	TRBJ1-1	CASSLGTGSSTEAFF	TGTGCCAGCAGTTTAGGGACAGGGTCTAGCACTGAAGCTTTCTTT
TRBD1	NA	TRBV11-2	TRBJ1-2	CASSRGTDIFEYGYTF	TGTGCCAGCAGCCGCGGGACAGACATATTCGAGTATGGCTACACCTTC
NA	NA	TRBV6-5	TRBJ1-5	CASSYEGPSNQPQHF	TGTGCCAGCAGTTATGAGGGACCCAGCAATCAGCCCCAGCATTTT
NA	NA	TRBV6-5	TRBJ1-6	CASSSDDVNSPLHF	TGTGCCAGCAGTTCGGATGACGTTAATTCACCCCTCCACTTT
NA	NA	TRBV5-6	TRBJ1-2	CASSSGHSYTF	TGTGCCAGCAGCTCGGGACATTCCTACACCTTC
NA	NA	TRBV20-1	TRBJ1-3	CSATKTGSGNTIYF	TGCAGTGCTACAAAAACAGGGAGTGGAAACACCATATATTTT
NA	few	TRBV21-1	TRBJ1-3	CASSKSFRDRSGNTIYF	TGTGCCAGCAGCAAATCCTTCCGGGACAGGTCCGGAAACACCATATATTTT
TRBD2	NA	TRBV7-9	TRBJ2-7	CASSTTQGLAGGYEQYF	TGTGCCAGCAGCACAACGCAAGGACTAGCGGGGGGGTACGAGCAGTACTTC
TRBD1	NA	TRBV12-3/TRBV12-4	TRBJ1-2	CASNLDRDYGYTF	TGTGCCAGCAACCTAGACAGGGACTATGGCTACACCTTC
NA	few	TRBV7-2	TRBJ2-5	CASSGREETQYF	TGTGCCAGCAGCGGTAGGGAAGAGACCCAGTACTTC
NA	few	TRBV12-3/TRBV12-4	TRBJ2-3	CASSLGHGTDTQYF	TGTGCCAGCAGTTTAGGCCACGGCACAGATACGCAGTATTTT
TRBD1	few	TRBV20-1	TRBJ2-5	CSARDRGLGETQYF	TGCAGTGCTAGGGACAGGGGGCTCGGAGAGACCCAGTACTTC
NA	few	TRBV6-2/TRBV6-3	TRBJ2-7	CATMDAQPSYEQYF	TGTGCCACCATGGACGCCCAGCCCTCCTACGAGCAGTACTTC
NA	NA	TRBV2	TRBJ2-1	CASHLGSYNEQFF	TGTGCCAGTCACTTGGGCTCCTACAATGAGCAGTTCTTC
NA	few	TRBV5-1	TRBJ1-4	CASSYGTPSTNEKLFF	TGCGCCAGCAGCTATGGGACCCCCTCAACTAATGAAAAACTGTTTTTT
TRBD1	many	TRBV12-3/TRBV12-4	TRBJ1-5	CASSTGLTGGYQPQHF	TGTGCCAGCAGCACCGGACTGACAGGGGGCTATCAGCCCCAGCATTTT
NA	NA	TRBV28	TRBJ1-6	CASSLQDSYNSPLHF	TGTGCCAGCAGTTTACAGGACTCCTATAATTCACCCCTCCACTTT
TRBD1	NA	TRBV4-2	TRBJ1-5	CASSQDLGTGGGSNQPQHF	TGTGCCAGCAGCCAAGATCTTGGGACAGGGGGCGGAAGCAATCAGCCCCAGCATTTT
NA	once	TRBV28	TRBJ2-7	CASSKGREQYF	TGTGCCAGCAGCAAAGGCAGGGAGCAGTACTTC
NA	many	TRBV6-2/TRBV6-3	TRBJ2-2	CASSYPGELFF	TGTGCCAGCAGCTACCCCGGGGAGCTGTTTTTT